This paragraph covers one TCR beta chain sequence. Its antigen is undetermined. The data were taken from a study of cytomegalovirus exposure and HLA in healthy donors. Across the whole study: Around 80 million unique TCRs from HLA-typed donors were held in an early data release. The study, taken as a whole, reports: A later analysis reportedly identified an Asian-associated ancestry cluster as carrying fewer N-insertions than the 666-donor mean.

PCR was performed using 60 Vbeta and 13 Jbeta primers. The method was immunoSEQ multiplex PCR; TCRdb's version includes in-frame clones alone and lacks a portion of them. The sample includes approximately 130,000 clones, around 69% of them seen just once. This receptor was obtained from a human donor in good health. What was sequenced was PBMCs.

CDR3 in DNA: TGTGCCAGCAGTTATACTAGCGGGGGCTACTCTGGGGCCAACGTCCTGACTTTC. Amino acids: CASSYTSGGYSGANVLTF. V is TRBV27 and J is TRBJ2-6; 11 bases agree with TRBD2. With 4 bases clipped from V and 0 bases from J, the junction kept 5 bases outside the gene matches. This CDR3 contains 18 residues. In germline, CDR1 is MNHEY, CDR2 SMNVEV (reference sequence).